This T cell receptor (beta chain) was recovered during a study of radiotherapy plus CTLA-4 blockade in lung cancer. About the study: Of the patients, 15% to 20% showed objective responses and roughly 31% attained disease control.

Note on this clone: Its matching antigen is unknown.

The assay was immunoSEQ multiplex PCR, and TCRdb's table has in-frame clones only and misses some. The sample consists of about 85,000 clones, 86% of them appearing once. Germline CDR1 and CDR2: GTSNPN and SVGIG (reference sequence). The trim removed 2 bases at V and 8 bases at J, leaving 11 bases unmatched. There are 16 residues in the CDR3. Study-level results: Blood-borne expansion of tumor-derived TCR clones followed radiotherapy plus ipilimumab. Reports identified early blood T cell clone dynamics, with interferon-beta, as the best response predictor.

The sample was peripheral blood, taken from a patient treated with radiotherapy plus ipilimumab. The chain employs TRBV30 and TRBJ1-4; 10 bases map to TRBD1. This clonotype originated in a human donor with non-small cell lung cancer who had a partial response to radiotherapy plus ipilimumab. The CDR3 loop is CAWSHHPGQGWEKLFF. In nucleotides, the CDR3 is TGTGCCTGGAGTCATCATCCGGGACAGGGGTGGGAAAAACTGTTTTTT.